A selection of T cell receptor beta chains follows, all from one sample in a study of blood T cells in healthy people across ages. TCRdb re-analysed the 5' RACE reads in MiXCR, keeping a single row per CDR3 protein. The table records 700,000 or so distinct CDR3 sequences, around 38% of them present only once. Source material: blood. The receptor set was obtained from a man aged 80 or over in good health. Each CDR3 is given with its conserved first and last residue. A D gene is named only where the DNA matches it firmly. Clone size is shown for a subset of rows, as once, few, many or a class of expanded clone.

J: TRBJ1-5
D: TRBD1
size: few
V: TRBV6-2/TRBV6-3
length: 16
CDR3: CASSYSTGGWNQPQHF

J: TRBJ2-3
D: -
size: -
V: TRBV20-1
length: 11
CDR3: CSAVPSDTQYF

J: TRBJ2-1
D: TRBD1
size: -
V: TRBV4-2
length: 14
CDR3: CASSQGDRAYEQFF

J: TRBJ1-4
D: TRBD1
size: -
V: TRBV6-5
length: 14
CDR3: CASRGTGSNEKLFF

J: TRBJ2-5
D: TRBD1
size: few
V: TRBV20-1
length: 14
CDR3: CSASAGTAKETQYF

J: TRBJ2-3
D: -
size: many
V: TRBV6-6
length: 15
CDR3: CASSYQVAETDTQYF

J: TRBJ2-3
D: -
size: many
V: TRBV9
length: 13
CDR3: CASSGEFTDTQYF

J: TRBJ1-1
D: -
size: few
V: TRBV29-1
length: 10
CDR3: CSGGATEAFF

J: TRBJ1-6
D: -
size: -
V: TRBV4-2
length: 16
CDR3: CASSQAAGQINSSLHF

J: TRBJ2-5
D: -
size: -
V: TRBV18
length: 15
CDR3: CASSQTPGRRETQYF